The 16 T cell receptor beta chains given below trace back to one sample, sequenced in a study of T cell responses to AZD1222 COVID-19 vaccine (dated by TCRdb to about 2021). Library creation used the immunoSEQ multiplex PCR assay. The immuneACCESS repertoire file appears here via TCRdb, limited to in-frame rearrangements. These files lack a portion of the clones; in checked studies, under half of the deficit traces to unresolved V genes, and the cause of the others is not known. For this sample there are approximately 70,000 clones; 75% to 85% appear just once. The ten largest clones take up 5% to 6% of the sample. Reading the label with the study, this specimen's time point is: baseline before first vaccination. Sequenced here: peripheral blood, sampled on day 0 of AZD1222 vaccination. The receptors were gathered from an adult in good health.

The V and J genes are TRBV7-3 and TRBJ2-7; 8 positions agree with TRBD2. Losses at the gene ends were 5 bases for V and 4 bases for J; bases not matched to a gene: 10. Per germline, CDR1 SGHTA and CDR2 FQGTGA. The CDR3 is 15 residues long. The DNA for the CDR3 is TGTGCCAGCAGCCAGAGCGGGGGCCTTCAATACGAGCAGTACTTC. Amino acid sequence: CASSQSGGLQYEQYF.

The CDR3 spells CASSRLGTGGIGNTIYF. DNA for the CDR3: TGTGCCAGCAGCCGCCTGGGGACAGGGGGCATTGGAAACACCATATATTTT. V usage is TRBV3-1 (or the pseudogene TRBV3-2) and J usage is TRBJ1-3; the match to TRBD1 covers 12 bases. This CDR3 comprises 17 residues. Per the germline V gene, CDR1 is LGHDT and CDR2 is YNNKEL (reference sequence). The junction had 7 bases not matched to a gene; V was cut back by 4 bases and J by 3 bases.

The chain has TRBV2 and TRBJ1-1; no definite D call. Germline V gives CDR1 SNHLY, CDR2 FYNNEI. The V end was cut by 6 bases, the J end by 1 base, with 9 bases between. The CDR3 runs to 13 residues. CDR3 in amino acids: CASRRTENTEAFF. CDR3 in DNA: TGTGCCAGCAGAAGGACGGAGAACACTGAAGCTTTCTTT.

The CDR3 bases are TGTGCCAGTAGTCAAAACAGGGGTGGCACAGATACGCAGTATTTT. Its translation is CASSQNRGGTDTQYF. The V gene is TRBV19, the J gene TRBJ2-3, with 7 bases fitting TRBD1. CDR1 is LNHDA and CDR2 is SQIVND in the germline V gene (reference sequence). J lost 1 base, V lost 5 bases, and 6 bases had no gene match. The CDR3 is 15 residues long.

This clone turned up a few times. V is TRBV30 and J is TRBJ2-1, with 10 positions matching TRBD2. There are 16 residues in the CDR3. CDR1 and CDR2 from the germline V gene are GTSNPN and SVGIG (reference sequence). After removal of 2 bases from V and 7 bases from J, the junction contained 11 bases not matched to a gene. CDR3 sequence: CAWSLSLAGVGNEQFF. CDR3 in DNA: TGTGCCTGGAGTTTATCTCTAGCGGGGGTGGGGAATGAGCAGTTCTTC. Full variable domain (rest looked up from reference TRBV30 and TRBJ2-1): SQTIHQWPATLVQPVGSPLSLECTVEGTSNPNLYWYRQAAGRGLQLLFYSVGIGQISSEVPQNLSASRPQDRQFILSSKKLLLSDSGFYLCAWSLSLAGVGNEQFFGPGTRLTVL.

CDR3 sequence: CASSISGTTQETQYF. The CDR3 DNA follows: TGCGCCAGCAGCATTTCCGGGACTACTCAAGAGACCCAGTACTTC. V is TRBV5-1 and J is TRBJ2-5; 7 bases match TRBD2. The V gene end was trimmed by 4 bases and the J gene end by 2 bases; junction bases not matched to a gene: 8. This CDR3 has 15 amino acids. Germline CDR1 reads SGHRS; CDR2 reads YFSETQ.

This rearrangement joins TRBV10-1 to TRBJ2-1, with a possible D match to TRBD2 (5 bases). V was shortened by 6 bases and J by 5 bases, with 8 bases between the two germline ends. The CDR3 totals 12 residues. CDR1 WNHNN and CDR2 SYGVQD come from the germline V gene (reference sequence). The CDR3 here is CASSVLDNEQFF. CDR3 DNA sequence: TGCGCCAGCAGCGTACTAGACAATGAGCAGTTCTTC.

The rearrangement joins TRBV25-1 to TRBJ1-6; D might be TRBD1 (6 bases). CDR3 length: 16 amino acids. Between the trimmed V and J ends, which lost 6 bases and 0 bases, there was a span of 12 bases. CDR1 is MGHDK and CDR2 is SYGVNS in the germline V gene. The CDR3 nucleotides are TGTGCCAGCAGGTCGAGGGGGAGCTCCTATAATTCACCCCTCCACTTT. It encodes CASRSRGSSYNSPLHF.

The V and J genes are TRBV5-5 and TRBJ2-2; 8 nucleotides agree with TRBD1. CDR1 and CDR2 from the germline V gene are SGHKS and YYEKEE (reference sequence). J gave up 4 bases and V 5 bases, and 7 bases lay outside the gene matches. The CDR3 consists of 15 residues. The CDR3 is CASRPGTGGTGELFF. CDR3 sequence (DNA): TGTGCCAGCAGACCCGGGACAGGAGGCACCGGGGAGCTGTTTTTT.

This clone was observed a handful of times. The chain has TRBV5-1 and TRBJ2-7; D is perhaps TRBD1 (6 bases). With 6 bases removed from V and 4 bases from J, the gap between germline ends came to 14 bases. The CDR3 covers 13 residues. Germline-derived CDR1 and CDR2 are SGHRS and YFSETQ. The CDR3, as DNA: TGCGCCAGCACGTGGGACAAGTCGTACGAGCAGTACTTC. Its translation is CASTWDKSYEQYF. The whole variable domain, remainder taken from reference TRBV5-1 and TRBJ2-7, is KAGVTQTPRYLIKTRGQQVTLSCSPISGHRSVSWYQQTPGQGLQFLFEYFSETQRNKGNFPGRFSGRQFSNSRSEMNVSTLELGDSALYLCASTWDKSYEQYFGPGTRLTVT.

The chain carries TRBV7-2 and TRBJ2-1, with D unresolved. Deletions cut 0 bases from V and 9 bases from J, with 18 bases between. The CDR3 runs 16 residues. Germline-derived CDR1 and CDR2 are SGHTA and FQGNSA. CDR3 coding DNA: TGTGCCAGCAGCTTAGCTGGAACGAGACCTTTGGGTGAGCAGTTCTTC. Protein sequence: CASSLAGTRPLGEQFF.

The rearrangement uses TRBV19 and TRBJ2-7; D gene uncertain. V shed 3 bases and J shed 7 bases, with 13 bases lying between them. The CDR3 runs to 13 residues. Germline loops: CDR1 LNHDA, CDR2 SQIVND (reference sequence). CDR3 residues: CASSIGSTFEQYF. CDR3 in DNA: TGTGCCAGTAGTATCGGTAGTACGTTTGAGCAGTACTTC.

The table lists this clone with a count of one. The chain joins TRBV10-1 to TRBJ2-1; 12 bases line up with TRBD2. The V gene's germline CDR1 is WNHNN and CDR2 SYGVQD (reference sequence). The V gene end was trimmed by 5 bases and the J gene end by 6 bases; junction bases not matched to a gene: 2. The CDR3 loop spans 14 amino acids. In DNA, the CDR3 is TGCGCCAGCAGTACTAGCGGGGGGATCAATGAGCAGTTCTTC. It is translated as CASSTSGGINEQFF.

This chain links TRBV2 with TRBJ1-1; D gene ambiguous. Looked up from germline, CDR1 is SNHLY and CDR2 is FYNNEI. CDR3 length equals 15 residues. Trimming cost V 6 bases and J 4 bases, with 18 bases left between them. The CDR3 is CASRLSLLGGTEAFF. DNA for the CDR3: TGTGCCAGCAGACTCTCACTCCTGGGCGGCACTGAAGCTTTCTTT.

The chain employs TRBV5-1 and TRBJ1-2, with TRBD1 as a possible D gene (5 bases). The germline CDR1 and CDR2 sequences are SGHRS and YFSETQ. This CDR3 has 13 residues. V lost 2 bases and J 4 bases, leaving 9 bases between the germline ends. CDR3 sequence reads: CASSFDSAYGYTF. The CDR3 DNA reads as TGCGCCAGCAGCTTCGACAGCGCCTATGGCTACACCTTC.

This chain joins TRBV7-9 and TRBJ2-7, with TRBD2 matching 7 bases. CDR3 length: 16 amino acids. V gave up 3 bases and J gave up 0 bases; unmatched junction bases: 8. Per germline, CDR1 SEHNR and CDR2 FQNEAQ (reference sequence). The CDR3 DNA follows: TGTGCCAGCAGCTTGGGAGGGCCGAACTTCTCCTACGAGCAGTACTTC. It codes for CASSLGGPNFSYEQYF.